A selection of T cell receptor beta chains follows, all from one sample in a study of cytomegalovirus exposure and HLA in healthy donors. The protocol was immunoSEQ multiplex PCR, while the TCRdb copy is restricted to in-frame clones and leaves out a portion. The sample includes about 59,000 clones, 65% to 75% of them seen just once. The specimen was PBMCs. Source of these receptors: a man aged 25 to 40 in good health and CMV-seropositive. Each CDR3 is given with its conserved first and last residue. Fields, in order: J gene, V gene, D gene, clone size, CDR3 protein, CDR3 DNA. D genes are given only for firm matches. The size entry is marked missing in some rows and otherwise reads once, few, many or a size class.

J: TRBJ1-4
V: TRBV4-3
D: TRBD1
size: -
CDR3: CASSSHTITGQGFEKLFF
DNA: TGCGCCAGCAGCTCACATACGATAACGGGACAGGGATTTGAAAAACTGTTTTTT

J: TRBJ2-1
V: TRBV29-1
D: -
size: -
CDR3: CSVEDGAGRFYNEQFF
DNA: TGCAGCGTTGAAGATGGGGCGGGGAGGTTCTACAATGAGCAGTTCTTC

J: TRBJ1-1
V: TRBV14
D: TRBD1
size: -
CDR3: CASSQLQGAGWYTEAFF
DNA: TGTGCCAGCAGCCAGCTTCAGGGGGCCGGCTGGTACACTGAAGCTTTCTTT

J: TRBJ2-5
V: TRBV4-2
D: TRBD2
size: few
CDR3: CASSQGTSGGAETQYF
DNA: TGTGCCAGCAGCCAAGGGACTAGCGGGGGGGCAGAGACCCAGTACTTC

J: TRBJ1-2
V: TRBV7-2
D: -
size: -
CDR3: CASSQRTASDGYTF
DNA: TGTGCCAGCAGCCAGAGGACAGCCAGCGATGGCTACACCTTC

J: TRBJ1-2
V: TRBV5-6
D: -
size: -
CDR3: CASSLGSRGHYGYTF
DNA: TGTGCCAGCAGCTTGGGCTCCCGGGGTCACTATGGCTACACCTTC

J: TRBJ1-2
V: TRBV19
D: TRBD1
size: -
CDR3: CASSSHGTGSHNLYGYTF
DNA: TGTGCCAGTAGTTCGCACGGGACAGGGTCCCACAACCTCTATGGCTACACCTTC

J: TRBJ1-4
V: TRBV7-2
D: -
size: few
CDR3: CASSILGNPGEKLFF
DNA: TGTGCCAGCAGCATTTTGGGGAATCCAGGGGAAAAACTGTTTTTT

J: TRBJ1-2
V: TRBV30
D: TRBD1
size: -
CDR3: CAWTTGVGYGYTF
DNA: TGTGCCTGGACGACAGGGGTAGGCTATGGCTACACCTTC

J: TRBJ1-2
V: TRBV11-1
D: -
size: -
CDR3: CASSLGGSYGYTF
DNA: TGTGCCAGCAGCCTTGGGGGGAGCTATGGCTACACCTTC

J: TRBJ2-2
V: TRBV5-4
D: TRBD2
size: once
CDR3: CASSLVSGGAFSTGELFF
DNA: TGTGCCAGCAGCTTGGTTAGCGGGGGGGCCTTCAGCACCGGGGAGCTGTTTTTT

J: TRBJ2-2
V: TRBV11-2
D: -
size: few
CDR3: CASSLGQGWPTGELFF
DNA: TGTGCCAGCAGCTTAGGGCAGGGCTGGCCCACCGGGGAGCTGTTTTTT

J: TRBJ1-5
V: TRBV7-8
D: -
size: -
CDR3: CASSGNRASEPQHF
DNA: TGTGCCAGCAGCGGCAACAGAGCTTCGGAGCCCCAGCATTTT

J: TRBJ2-7
V: TRBV4-3
D: TRBD2
size: -
CDR3: CASSQDLASGGVGQYF
DNA: TGCGCCAGCAGCCAAGATCTGGCTAGCGGGGGGGTAGGGCAGTACTTC

J: TRBJ2-7
V: TRBV7-3
D: TRBD2
size: -
CDR3: CASSLNSGGPYEQYF
DNA: TGTGCCAGCAGCTTAAATAGCGGGGGGCCCTACGAGCAGTACTTC

J: TRBJ1-5
V: TRBV18
D: -
size: once
CDR3: CASSPAGGNQPQHF
DNA: TGTGCCAGCTCACCCGCCGGGGGTAATCAGCCCCAGCATTTT

J: TRBJ2-2
V: TRBV19
D: TRBD1
size: -
CDR3: CASSRTGSHNAGELFF
DNA: TGTGCCAGTAGTAGGACAGGGTCTCACAACGCCGGGGAGCTGTTTTTT